The following is a TCR beta chain sequence with its context. Its antigen is not identified. The data derive from a study of T-cell reconstitution after alpha-beta-depleted transplantation in children. Germline V CDR1 and CDR2: SGHNT, YYREEE (reference sequence). V was clipped by 0 bases and J by 3 bases; unmatched bases: 7. The CDR3 sequence is 16 residues long. Regarding the study as a whole: Roughly two months post-transplant, alpha-beta T cells reportedly originated from several hundred graft clones that had expanded.

Construction of the TCRbeta library involved unique molecular identifiers. Each CDR3 protein gets one entry after TCRdb re-called the PCR reads with MiXCR. The repertoire consists of about 980,000 distinct CDR3 sequences, with roughly 29% occurring once and the leading ten covering about 28%. The origin of this receptor is a boy under two years old who had a stem cell transplant for SCID, so the T cells may come from the graft donor. This sample comprised PBMCs, mostly from graft donor cells, obtained 360 days after TCRalphabeta/CD19-depleted stem cell transplant. V usage is TRBV5-4 and J usage is TRBJ2-7, with TRBD2 matching 9 bases. The DNA for the CDR3 is TGTGCCAGCAGCTTGGGAGCGGGGGGCGCACTCTACGAGCAGTACTTC. Translating it yields CASSLGAGGALYEQYF.